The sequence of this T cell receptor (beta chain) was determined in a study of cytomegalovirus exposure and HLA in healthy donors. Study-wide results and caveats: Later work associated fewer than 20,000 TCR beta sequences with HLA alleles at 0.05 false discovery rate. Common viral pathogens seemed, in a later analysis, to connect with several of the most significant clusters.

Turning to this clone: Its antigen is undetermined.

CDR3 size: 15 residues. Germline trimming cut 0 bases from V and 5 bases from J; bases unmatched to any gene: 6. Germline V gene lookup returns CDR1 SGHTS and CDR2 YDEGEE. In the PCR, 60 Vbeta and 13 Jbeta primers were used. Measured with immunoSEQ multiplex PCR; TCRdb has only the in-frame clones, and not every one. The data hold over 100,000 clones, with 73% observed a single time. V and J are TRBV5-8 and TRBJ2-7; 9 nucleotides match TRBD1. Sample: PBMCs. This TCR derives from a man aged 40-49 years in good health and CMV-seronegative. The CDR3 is CASSLGPGQGHEQYF. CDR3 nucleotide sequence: TGTGCCAGCAGCTTGGGGCCGGGACAGGGCCACGAGCAGTACTTC.